This TCR beta chain was sequenced during a study of cytomegalovirus exposure and HLA in healthy donors. For the study at large: Caucasian-associated ancestry cluster membership applied to around 80% of around 400 genotyped donors.

Both 60 Vbeta primers and 13 Jbeta primers went into the PCR. The assay was immunoSEQ multiplex PCR, and TCRdb's table has in-frame clones only and misses some. The listing records 200,000 to 250,000 clones. About this clone: Its antigen is as yet unknown.

Looked up from germline, CDR1 is SGHRS and CDR2 is YFSETQ. The CDR3 extends over 13 amino acids. The V gene lost 5 bases and the J gene lost 7 bases, with 15 bases spanning the gap. General observations from the study: In an earlier analysis, about 90% or about 30%: the productive usage of most TCR beta V segments. A later analysis found that most CMV-associated TCR beta chains appeared HLA-restricted. The study recorded more than 150 TCR beta chains that were cytomegalovirus-associated.

The chain links TRBV5-1 to TRBJ1-2; a weak D match, TRBD1 (5 bases). Sequenced input: PBMCs. This receptor was obtained from a girl aged 2 to 9 in good health and CMV-seropositive. CDR3 loop: CASRRQGISGYTF. CDR3 DNA: TGCGCCAGCAGGCGCCAGGGAATAAGTGGCTACACCTTC.